Presented here are 18 T cell receptor beta chains from one specimen sequenced in a study of long-term antiretroviral therapy in people with HIV. immunoSEQ v3.0 was run at survey level. Assay: immunoSEQ multiplex PCR; the TCRdb copy retains only in-frame clones and omits some. The sample has approximately 39,000 clones, 80% to 85% seen once. Source: unsorted PBMCs, taken 1.5 years after starting antiretroviral therapy. The receptors here all came from a man between 18 and 35 years old with HIV.

This clone came up a few times. This rearrangement joins TRBV28 to TRBJ2-2; D call uncertain. Between the trimmed V and J ends, which lost 2 bases and 8 bases, there was a span of 3 bases. CDR1 is MDHEN and CDR2 is SYDVKM in the germline V gene. The CDR3 spans 11 residues. CDR3 amino acids: CASSLTGELFF. The DNA of the CDR3 is TGTGCCAGCAGTTTAACTGGGGAGCTGTTTTTT.

The chain combines TRBV30 with TRBJ2-3; D remains unclear. Trimming left V 4 bases short and J 2 bases short, with 10 bases between. Germline V gene lookup returns CDR1 GTSNPN and CDR2 SVGIG (reference sequence). There are 13 residues in the CDR3. The CDR3 coding sequence is TGTGCCTGGACTGCTTCTTACACAGATACGCAGTATTTT. Encoded protein: CAWTASYTDTQYF.

The chain couples TRBV28 to TRBJ1-4, with 12 bases that match TRBD1. Trimming took 3 bases from V and 13 from J; bases not matched to a gene: 9. Germline V CDR1 and CDR2: MDHEN, SYDVKM. The CDR3 runs to 15 residues. This chain's CDR3 is CASSFGGTGGVGLFF. The CDR3 region has the DNA TGTGCCAGCAGTTTTGGGGGGACAGGGGGCGTTGGACTGTTTTTT.

The V gene is TRBV5-1, the J gene TRBJ2-1, with D tentatively TRBD2 (6 bases). The germline V gene encodes CDR1 SGHRS and CDR2 YFSETQ. V lost 3 bases and J 7 bases, leaving 14 bases between the germline ends. The CDR3 is made up of 14 amino acids. The CDR3, as DNA: TGCGCCAGCAGCTACTACGGGAGTCCGAATGAGCAGTTCTTC. Its translation is CASSYYGSPNEQFF. Based on the CDR3 plus reference TRBV5-1 and TRBJ2-1, the full variable domain is KAGVTQTPRYLIKTRGQQVTLSCSPISGHRSVSWYQQTPGQGLQFLFEYFSETQRNKGNFPGRFSGRQFSNSRSEMNVSTLELGDSALYLCASSYYGSPNEQFFGPGTRLTVL.

This rearrangement joins TRBV7-2 to TRBJ1-1; tentative D call: TRBD1 (5 bases). Germline CDR1 is SGHTA and CDR2 is FQGNSA. The germline V and J ends were trimmed by 5 bases and 4 bases, with 14 bases remaining between them. This CDR3 has 14 residues. The CDR3 spells CASSPVGRGTEAFF. The CDR3 nucleotides are TGTGCCAGCAGCCCCGTGGGGAGGGGCACTGAAGCTTTCTTT.

The chain carries TRBV27 and TRBJ1-2; 7 positions match TRBD1. After removal of 5 bases from V and 0 bases from J, the junction contained 9 bases not matched to a gene. This CDR3 has 16 residues. Per germline, CDR1 MNHEY and CDR2 SMNVEV (reference sequence). The CDR3: CASSPPRTGPNYGYTF. For the CDR3, the DNA is TGTGCCAGCAGTCCCCCCCGGACAGGACCTAACTATGGCTACACCTTC.

The J gene is TRBJ1-1, the V gene TRBV6-5; 8 bases fit TRBD1. The CDR3 length is 14 residues. Trimming at V came to 6 bases and at J to 4 bases, leaving 7 bases not matched to a gene. The germline V gene encodes CDR1 MNHEY and CDR2 SVGAGI. The CDR3 protein is CASSPGTGRTEAFF. The CDR3 DNA is TGTGCCAGCAGCCCGGGGACAGGTCGCACTGAAGCTTTCTTT.

The genes are TRBV6-6 and TRBJ1-1; no definite D call. Germline V gives CDR1 MNHNY, CDR2 SVGAGI (reference sequence). The CDR3 is made up of 14 amino acids. Trimming removed 4 bases at V and 11 bases at J, with 20 bases between. The CDR3 DNA reads TGTGCCAGCAGTTGGGCGGCCCAGTCCCTTGGGGCTTTCTTT. Residues: CASSWAAQSLGAFF.

The chain is built from TRBV2 and TRBJ1-5; D remains ambiguous. The CDR3 length is 16 residues. Per germline, CDR1 SNHLY and CDR2 FYNNEI. Trimming pared 1 base from V and 0 bases from J, leaving 10 bases between. The CDR3 loop is CASSEVADHSNQPQHF. CDR3 coding DNA: TGTGCCAGCAGTGAAGTGGCAGATCATAGCAATCAGCCCCAGCATTTT.

This clone was seen more than once but under ten times. The V and J genes are TRBV27 and TRBJ2-7, with D tentatively TRBD2 (6 bases). This CDR3 region has 13 residues. Germline V CDR1 and CDR2: MNHEY, SMNVEV (reference sequence). V dropped 3 bases and J dropped 6 bases, with 12 bases sitting between them. The chain's CDR3 is CASSLGGVGEQYF. The CDR3 DNA sequence: TGTGCCAGCAGTTTGGGGGGAGTGGGCGAGCAGTACTTC.

This rearrangement joins TRBV25-1 to TRBJ2-7, with 7 bases that match TRBD1. Per the germline V gene, CDR1 is MGHDK and CDR2 is SYGVNS. The CDR3 totals 12 residues. Trimming at V came to 6 bases and at J to 5 bases, leaving 4 bases not matched to a gene. The CDR3 region is CASRQGNHEQYF. CDR3 nucleotides: TGTGCCAGCAGACAGGGGAACCACGAGCAGTACTTC.

This chain joins TRBV19 and TRBJ1-4; D gene uncertain. Germline CDR1 is LNHDA and CDR2 is SQIVND (reference sequence). This CDR3 is built from 15 residues. Trimming removed 3 bases at V and 7 bases at J, with 15 bases between. In DNA, the CDR3 is TGTGCCAGTAGTATTAAGTGGAGGACCGGTGAAAAACTGTTTTTT. Its protein is CASSIKWRTGEKLFF. The whole variable domain, remainder taken from reference TRBV19 and TRBJ1-4, is DGGITQSPKYLFRKEGQNVTLSCEQNLNHDAMYWYRQDPGQGLRLIYYSQIVNDFQKGDIAEGYSVSREKKESFPLTVTSAQKNPTAFYLCASSIKWRTGEKLFFGSGTQLSVL.

The chain couples TRBV7-2 to TRBJ1-1; D possibly corresponds to TRBD1 (6 bases). The CDR3 has 15 amino acids. Germline values: CDR1 SGHTA, CDR2 FQGNSA. V lost 3 bases, J lost 0 bases, and 11 bases lay in between. CDR3 nucleotides: TGTGCCAGCAGCTTTACAGGGTCGATGAACACTGAAGCTTTCTTT. Protein sequence: CASSFTGSMNTEAFF. The full variable domain, in which reference TRBV7-2 and TRBJ1-1 provide the parts outside the CDR3, is GAGVSQSPSNKVTEKGKDVELRCDPISGHTALYWYRQSLGQGLEFLIYFQGNSAPDKSGLPSDRFSAERTGGSVSTLTIQRTQQEDSAVYLCASSFTGSMNTEAFFGQGTRLTVV.

The V gene is TRBV28, the J gene TRBJ1-2; TRBD1 matches 7 bases. CDR3 length: 14 residues. From germline, CDR1 is MDHEN and CDR2 SYDVKM. The J segment lost 2 bases and the V segment lost 2 bases, leaving 2 bases of the junction unmatched. CDR3 DNA: TGTGCCAGCAGTTTACTGGACAGGAACTATGGCTACACCTTC. It encodes CASSLLDRNYGYTF.

The chain links TRBV5-1 to TRBJ1-2; 7 bases line up with TRBD1. This CDR3 comprises 15 residues. J was trimmed by 7 bases and V by 4 bases; bases with no gene match: 13. The germline V gene encodes CDR1 SGHRS and CDR2 YFSETQ. Here the CDR3 reads CASSPPSGDSLGYTF. The CDR3 DNA reads as TGCGCCAGCAGCCCCCCCTCTGGGGACAGCCTTGGCTACACCTTC.

The chain combines TRBV7-9 with TRBJ2-3; 8 bases match TRBD2. The CDR3 has 16 residues. Unmatched junction bases numbered 8, after V lost 1 base and J lost 5 bases. The germline V gene has CDR1 SEHNR and CDR2 FQNEAQ (reference sequence). The CDR3 reads CASSLGAGAPKDTQYF. CDR3 sequence (DNA): TGTGCCAGCAGCTTAGGAGCGGGAGCCCCCAAAGATACGCAGTATTTT.

This chain links TRBV18 with TRBJ1-3; D remains ambiguous. Germline V gives CDR1 KGHSH, CDR2 LQKENI. The CDR3 consists of 15 residues. V was shortened by 3 bases and J by 0 bases, with 9 bases between the two germline ends. The CDR3 here is CASSPRVSSGNTIYF. The CDR3 DNA sequence: TGTGCCAGCTCACCCCGAGTGAGCTCTGGAAACACCATATATTTT.

This chain links TRBV28 with TRBJ1-5; 9 positions match TRBD1. The V and J ends lost 4 bases and 1 base, in that order; junction bases with no gene match: 11. The germline CDR1 and CDR2 sequences are MDHEN and SYDVKM. This CDR3 contains 18 residues. The CDR3 nucleotides are TGTGCCAGCAGTTCTCCGGGACAGGGCCTGGCGAGCAATCAGCCCCAGCATTTT. This encodes CASSSPGQGLASNQPQHF.